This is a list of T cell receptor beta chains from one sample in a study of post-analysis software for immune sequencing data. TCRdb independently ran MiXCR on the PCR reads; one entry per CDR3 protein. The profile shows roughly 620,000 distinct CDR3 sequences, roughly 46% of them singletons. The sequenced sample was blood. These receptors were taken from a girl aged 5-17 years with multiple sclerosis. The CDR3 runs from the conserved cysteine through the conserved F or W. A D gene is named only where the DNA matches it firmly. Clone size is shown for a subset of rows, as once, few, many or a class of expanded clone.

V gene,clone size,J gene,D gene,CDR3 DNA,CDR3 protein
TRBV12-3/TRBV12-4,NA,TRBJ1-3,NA,TGTGCCAGCAGTCACTCGATTGGGGGGCATATCAACACCATATATTTT,CASSHSIGGHINTIYF
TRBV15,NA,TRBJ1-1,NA,TGTGCCACCGGCGAAGAGTTGGACACTGAAGCTTTCTTT,CATGEELDTEAFF
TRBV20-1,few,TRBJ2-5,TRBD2,TGCAGTGCTAGAGGGACTAGCGGGGGAGAGACCCAGTACTTC,CSARGTSGGETQYF
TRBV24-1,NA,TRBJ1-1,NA,TGTGCCGCGCAAGGTTATGGGAACACTGAAGCTTTCTTT,CAAQGYGNTEAFF
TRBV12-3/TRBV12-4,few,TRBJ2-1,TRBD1,TGTGCCAGCACGGGACAGCTATACAATGAGCAGTTCTTC,CASTGQLYNEQFF
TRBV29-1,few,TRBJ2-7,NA,TGCAGCGTTGATGCTACAGGGAGCTCCTACGAGCAGTACTTC,CSVDATGSSYEQYF
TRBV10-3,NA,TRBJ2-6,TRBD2,TGTGCCATCAGTGAGTCGGCGGGCAGGGAGGGCCTCTCTGGGGCCAACGTCCTGACTTTC,CAISESAGREGLSGANVLTF
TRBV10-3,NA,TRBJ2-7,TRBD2,TGTGCCATCAGTGTCGAGCGGGGGACCTCCTACGAGCAGTACTTC,CAISVERGTSYEQYF
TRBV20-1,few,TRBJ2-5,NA,TGCAGTGCTAGAATCCCTAGCAGACAGACCCAGTACTTC,CSARIPSRQTQYF
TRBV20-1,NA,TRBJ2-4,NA,TGCAGTGCACGACGGGCAGGGGAGGTTTACATTCAGTACTTC,CSARRAGEVYIQYF
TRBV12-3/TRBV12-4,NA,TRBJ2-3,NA,TGTGCCAGCAGTTTAGTCCCAAGCGCAGATACGCAGTATTTT,CASSLVPSADTQYF
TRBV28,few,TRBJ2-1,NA,TGTGCCAGCAGTTTTGAGGGCTTCTCCTACAATGAGCAGTTCTTC,CASSFEGFSYNEQFF
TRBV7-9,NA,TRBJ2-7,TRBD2,TGTGCCAGCAGCCCGGGTATGGCGGGAGTCACCTACGAGCAGTACTTC,CASSPGMAGVTYEQYF
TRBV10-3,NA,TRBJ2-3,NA,TGTGCCATCGGACAGTCGGATACGCAGTATTTT,CAIGQSDTQYF
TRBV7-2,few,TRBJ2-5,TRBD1,TGTGCCAGCAGCCCCCGGGACAGTAAAGAGACCCAGTACTTC,CASSPRDSKETQYF
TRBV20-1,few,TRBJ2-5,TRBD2,TGCAGTGCCTCGGGACTAGCGGGGGTTCAAGAGACCCAGTACTTC,CSASGLAGVQETQYF
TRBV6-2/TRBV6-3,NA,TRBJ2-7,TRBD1,TGTGCCAGCACCAGCGAACCGACAGGGATCGAGCAGTACTTC,CASTSEPTGIEQYF
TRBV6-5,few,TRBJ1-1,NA,TGTGCCAGCGCGGAGGGGGGCGTCCCTGAAGCTTTCTTT,CASAEGGVPEAFF
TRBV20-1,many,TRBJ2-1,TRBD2,TGCAGTGCTACGGGGGGTAGATATTTAAACGATGAGCAGTTCTTC,CSATGGRYLNDEQFF
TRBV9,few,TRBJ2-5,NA,TGTGCCAGCAGCCGGGGGGCTAGCGGACAAGAGACCCAGTACTTC,CASSRGASGQETQYF
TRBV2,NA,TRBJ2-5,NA,TGTGCCAGCGGCTCAACGGACGGAGAGACCCAGTACTTC,CASGSTDGETQYF
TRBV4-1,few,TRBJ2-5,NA,TGCGCCAGCAGCCCCCGGGCTGGGGGAGAGACCCAGTACTTC,CASSPRAGGETQYF
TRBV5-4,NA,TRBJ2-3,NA,TGTGCCAGCAGCTTGGACGGGGGTATGACAGATGCGCAGTATTTT,CASSLDGGMTDAQYF
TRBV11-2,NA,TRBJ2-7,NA,TGTGTCAGCAGCCTTTATTGGACGTACGAGCAGTACTTC,CVSSLYWTYEQYF
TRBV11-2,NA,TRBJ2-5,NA,TGTGCCAGCAGCCATAACCTTGAGCTAGGACAAGAGACCCAGTACTTC,CASSHNLELGQETQYF
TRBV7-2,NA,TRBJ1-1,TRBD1,TGTGCCAGCAGCTCTACAGGGGCCCCCGGGGCTTTCTTT,CASSSTGAPGAFF
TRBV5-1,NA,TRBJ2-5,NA,TGCGCCAGCACCACTTCCCAAGAGACCCAGTACTTC,CASTTSQETQYF
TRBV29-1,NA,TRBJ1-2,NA,TGCAGCGTCGCGGAGGGGAGCTATGGCTACACCTTC,CSVAEGSYGYTF
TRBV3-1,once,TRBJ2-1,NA,TGTGCCAGCAGCCAACTAGTGAATGAGCAGTTCTTC,CASSQLVNEQFF
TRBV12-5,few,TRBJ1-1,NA,TGTGCTAGTGGTTTGGACCTTGACCAAGCTTTCTTT,CASGLDLDQAFF
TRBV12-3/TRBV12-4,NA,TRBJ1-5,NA,TGTGCCAGCAGCTCACAGGGAAGCAATCAGCCCCAGCATTTT,CASSSQGSNQPQHF
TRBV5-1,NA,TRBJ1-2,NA,TGCGCCAGCAGCTTGGTGTGGCTCTCTGGCTACACCTTC,CASSLVWLSGYTF
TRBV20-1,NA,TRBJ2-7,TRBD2,TGCAGTGCTAGGGGGACTAGCGGGCCCTACGAGCAGTACTTC,CSARGTSGPYEQYF
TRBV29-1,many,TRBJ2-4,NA,TGCAGCGTTGAAGATCCCGGGGTGATCCTAAGAGGCATTCAGTACTTC,CSVEDPGVILRGIQYF
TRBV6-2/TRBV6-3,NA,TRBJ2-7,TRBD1,TGTGCCAGCAGTCCACAGGGGGCTCCTTCCTACGAGCAGTACTTC,CASSPQGAPSYEQYF
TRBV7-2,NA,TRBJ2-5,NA,TGTGCCAGCGGACAGAGGGGGGTCCAAGAGACCCAGTACTTC,CASGQRGVQETQYF
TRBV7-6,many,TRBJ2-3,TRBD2,TGTGCCAGCAGCTACGGACTAGCGGGCACAGATACGCAGTATTTT,CASSYGLAGTDTQYF
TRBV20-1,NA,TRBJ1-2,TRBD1,TGCAGTGCTATGACAGGGGGTGGCTACACCTTC,CSAMTGGGYTF
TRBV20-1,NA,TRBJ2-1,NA,TGCAGTGCTAGAGATCCGTCTAGCGAGGGCCATGAGCAGTTCTTC,CSARDPSSEGHEQFF
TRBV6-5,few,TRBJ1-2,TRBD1,TGTGCCAGCAGTACCGGGACAGGAGCCTATGGCTACACCTTC,CASSTGTGAYGYTF
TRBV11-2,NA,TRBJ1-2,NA,TGTGCCAGCAGCTGGACTGACCGGGACGGAGCGCCTAATAACTATGGCTACACCTTC,CASSWTDRDGAPNNYGYTF
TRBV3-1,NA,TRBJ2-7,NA,TGTGCCAGCAGCCACCTTGGTACGGGGAGCTCCTACGAGCAGTACTTC,CASSHLGTGSSYEQYF
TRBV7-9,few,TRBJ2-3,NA,TGTGCCAGCAGCTTAATGAACACCCGAGGAGATACGCAGTATTTT,CASSLMNTRGDTQYF
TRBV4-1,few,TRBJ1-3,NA,TGCGCCAGCAGCCAGTTACAGGGAAACACCATATATTTT,CASSQLQGNTIYF
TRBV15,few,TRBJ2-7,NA,TGTGCCACCAGCAGAGTATCCGGGGCAGAGGCCCACGAGCAGTACTTC,CATSRVSGAEAHEQYF
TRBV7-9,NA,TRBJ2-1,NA,TGTGCCAGCAGCTCGAGGCGGCTAGGTTCCTACAATGAGCAGTTCTTC,CASSSRRLGSYNEQFF
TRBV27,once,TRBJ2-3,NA,TGTGCCAGCAGTTTTGGGATTACAGATACGCAGTATTTT,CASSFGITDTQYF
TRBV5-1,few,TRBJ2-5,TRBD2,TGCGCCAGCAGCGTTGGCGCTAGCGGGGTCCAAGAGACCCAGTACTTC,CASSVGASGVQETQYF
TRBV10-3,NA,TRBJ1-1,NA,TGCGCCATCAGTGGCCGAGGGTTGAACACTGAAGCTTTCTTT,CAISGRGLNTEAFF
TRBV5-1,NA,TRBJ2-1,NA,TGCGCCAGCAGCAGGGAGCGGAAGCAGTTCTTC,CASSRERKQFF
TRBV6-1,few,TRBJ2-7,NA,TGTGCCAGCAGTGAAGGCGCCCCATTAACCTACGAGCAGTACTTC,CASSEGAPLTYEQYF
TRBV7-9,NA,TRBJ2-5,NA,TGTGCCAGCAGGCCGGACGGAGAGACCCAGTACTTC,CASRPDGETQYF
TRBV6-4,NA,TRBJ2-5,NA,TGTGCCAGCAGTTCTACCAGACAAGAGACCCAGTACTTC,CASSSTRQETQYF
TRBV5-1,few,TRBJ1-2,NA,TGCGCCAGCAGGAGCACCCCGGGCGTGGTAGTAGACTATGGCTACACCTTC,CASRSTPGVVVDYGYTF
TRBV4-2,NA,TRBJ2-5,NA,TGTGCCAGCAGCCAAGATCAAACCGGGCTCCTTCAAGAGACCCAGTACTTC,CASSQDQTGLLQETQYF
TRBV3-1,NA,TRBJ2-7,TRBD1,TGTGCCAGCAGCCAAGAGGGTCGGACAGGGCTCGAGCAGTACTTC,CASSQEGRTGLEQYF
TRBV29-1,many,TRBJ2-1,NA,TGCAGCGTTGAATCAGCGGCCGGCTCCTACAATGAGCAGTTCTTC,CSVESAAGSYNEQFF
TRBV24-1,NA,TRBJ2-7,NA,TGTGCCACCAGTGATGCTACAGGGTACTCCTACAATGAGCAGTACTTC,CATSDATGYSYNEQYF